Each of the 14 T cell receptor beta chains below was sequenced from the same sample in a study of T cells after yellow fever vaccination (dated by TCRdb to about 2019). The treatment or condition label on this specimen signifies: live attenuated yellow fever vaccine strain. Library generation was performed with 5' RACE. The sample was run on an Illumina HiSeq 2500. The public reads were quality trimmed at Q25 with fastp and then assembled into clones with MiXCR by TCRdb, keeping productive beta chains. Rows are unified per CDR3 protein, each entry keeping the most common DNA and genes. Here the sample has 450,000 to 550,000 distinct CDR3 sequences; about 19% occur a single time. Of the sample, 14% falls within the top ten clones. Sample: PBMCs, taken 15 days after the yellow fever booster vaccination. These receptors were obtained from a man in his thirties or forties who received the YFV17D yellow fever vaccine.

Many counts were recorded for this clonotype. The rearrangement uses TRBV12-3 or TRBV12-4 and TRBJ1-6; D perhaps matches TRBD1 (5 bases). The V end was cut by 5 bases, the J end by 7 bases, with 12 bases between. This CDR3 spans 14 amino acids. CDR3 loop: CASSQSTVNSPLHF. The CDR3 coding sequence is TGTGCCAGCAGTCAATCGACAGTAAATTCACCCCTCCACTTT.

There are a few counts of this clonotype. CDR3 region: CASCITKNTGELFF. The CDR3 DNA sequence: TGTGCCAGCTGCATAACTAAAAACACCGGGGAGCTGTTTTTT. The chain combines TRBV6-1 with TRBJ2-2; D is ambiguous. The ends were cut back, 8 bases at V and 2 bases at J, with 12 bases in the middle. This CDR3 has 14 amino acids. The germline CDR1 and CDR2 sequences are MNHNS and SASEGT.

V gene TRBV5-5 combines with J gene TRBJ2-2; tentatively, D is TRBD1 (5 bases). The CDR3 is 15 residues long. Trimming cost V 4 bases and J 5 bases, with 15 bases left between them. CDR1 is SGHKS and CDR2 is YYEKEE in the germline V gene (reference sequence). The CDR3 DNA sequence: TGTGCCAGCAGCGCGACGCTCAAGGGGACCGGGGAGCTGTTTTTT. It encodes CASSATLKGTGELFF.

DNA of the CDR3: TGTGCCAGCGACAAAACAGGGGCAGGAGGAAACACCATATATTTT. It specifies CASDKTGAGGNTIYF. The J gene is TRBJ1-3, the V gene TRBV6-5; the match to TRBD1 covers 7 bases. V lost 8 bases and J lost 4; bases outside the gene matches: 11. The CDR3 length is 15 residues. Germline V gene data show CDR1 as MNHEY and CDR2 as SVGAGI.

V gene TRBV15 combines with J gene TRBJ2-5; possibly TRBD1 or TRBD2 for D (5 bases each). Trimming stripped 3 bases from V and 7 bases from J, with 21 bases between. The CDR3 is 16 residues long. Germline V lookup: CDR1 LNHNV, CDR2 YYDKDF (reference sequence). The CDR3 here is CATSSSTPGPAVTQYF. CDR3 DNA: TGTGCCACCAGCAGCTCCACGCCGGGACCGGCGGTGACCCAGTACTTC. Complete variable domain (other parts from reference TRBV15 and TRBJ2-5): DAMVIQNPRYQVTQFGKPVTLSCSQTLNHNVMYWYQQKSSQAPKLLFHYYDKDFNNEADTPDNFQSRRPNTSFCFLDIRSPGLGDTAMYLCATSSSTPGPAVTQYFGPGTRLLVL.

There are a few counts of this clonotype. This CDR3 reads CASSLGLLGIYNEQFF. The CDR3 coding sequence is TGTGCCAGCAGTTTAGGACTCCTGGGGATCTACAATGAGCAGTTCTTC. This chain uses TRBV12-3 or TRBV12-4 with TRBJ2-1; D not resolved. The V and J ends lost 1 base and 3 bases respectively, with 13 bases between them. The CDR3 has 16 residues.

This sequence joins TRBV6-1 and TRBJ1-5; D is perhaps TRBD1 (6 bases). The CDR3 loop spans 13 amino acids. V was cut by 5 bases and J by 7 bases, with 12 bases left in between. CDR1 and CDR2 (germline): MNHNS, SASEGT. The CDR3 protein is CASSTYRDQPQHF. The CDR3 DNA reads as TGTGCCAGCAGTACCTACAGGGACCAGCCCCAGCATTTT.

This clonotype was seen only a few times. The chain uses TRBV29-1 and TRBJ2-2; TRBD1 is a possible D gene (6 bases). The V gene's germline CDR1 is SQVTM and CDR2 ANQGSEA. The CDR3 is 13 amino acids. V gave up 4 bases and J gave up 6 bases, with 12 bases separating them. For the CDR3, the DNA is TGCAGCGTTGGAGCAGGGGTTCCCGGGGAGCTGTTTTTT. Amino acids: CSVGAGVPGELFF.

The sample holds a few counts of this clonotype. The chain combines TRBV5-1 with TRBJ2-7; 8 bases line up with TRBD2. Germline loops: CDR1 SGHRS, CDR2 YFSETQ. After removal of 4 bases from V and 7 bases from J, the junction contained 7 bases not matched to a gene. The CDR3 consists of 13 residues. This CDR3 reads CASSPSGGAEQYF. The CDR3 DNA reads TGCGCCAGCAGCCCCTCCGGGGGGGCGGAGCAGTACTTC.

This clonotype was observed a handful of times. J is TRBJ2-1 and V is TRBV7-2, with a weak D call TRBD2 (5 bases). The CDR3 runs 12 residues. Trimming took 4 bases from V and 14 from J, leaving 15 bases between them. Germline assignment: CDR1 SGHTA and CDR2 FQGNSA. The CDR3 DNA reads as TGTGCCAGCAGCTCCCGTAGCGCGGTGGAGTTCTTC. Amino acid sequence: CASSSRSAVEFF.

This clonotype occurred a few times. The V gene is TRBV20-1, the J gene TRBJ2-1; D call uncertain. Trimming left V 0 bases short and J 4 bases short, with 10 bases between. The germline V gene has CDR1 DFQATT and CDR2 SNEGSKA (reference sequence). This CDR3 has 14 amino acids. The CDR3 DNA follows: TGCAGTGCTAGAGATAGGCAGGCATACAATGAGCAGTTCTTC. Its protein is CSARDRQAYNEQFF.

V and J are TRBV5-6 and TRBJ2-4; TRBD1 aligns across 7 bases. This CDR3 region has 17 residues. V shed 4 bases, J shed 0 bases, and the junction held 10 bases outside the gene matches. Germline CDR1 SGHDT, CDR2 YYEEEE. CDR3 nucleotides: TGTGCCAGCAGCAAACCGACAGGGTCGCTAGCCAAAAACATTCAGTACTTC. Its protein product is CASSKPTGSLAKNIQYF.

The chain recombines TRBV6-1 with TRBJ2-6, with TRBD1 as a possible D gene (6 bases). The germline V gene has CDR1 MNHNS and CDR2 SASEGT. The CDR3 spans 16 residues. Trimming took off 6 bases at V and 4 bases at J, with 16 bases between the two ends. This CDR3 is CASSRGPNGGANVLTF. In nucleotides, the CDR3 is TGTGCCAGCAGCAGGGGACCTAACGGGGGGGCCAACGTCCTGACTTTC.

The rearrangement joins TRBV3-1 to TRBJ2-1, with D uncertain. Trimming stripped 4 bases from V and 6 bases from J, with 19 bases between. Germline lookup yields CDR1 LGHDT and CDR2 YNNKEL (reference sequence). This CDR3 region has 16 residues. The CDR3 here is CASSPFETQVGNEQFF. DNA of the CDR3: TGTGCCAGCAGCCCCTTTGAAACGCAGGTCGGCAATGAGCAGTTCTTC.